This T cell receptor beta chain derives from a study of OX40 agonist ivuxolimab in advanced cancers. Overall study results and limits: More expanded clones were found, on average, in CD8+ than in CD4+ T cells. Both CD4+ and CD8+ T cell populations in blood had undergone clonal expansion by week 6 at 0.1 to 3.0 mg/kg.

Remarks on this clone: No antigen is known for it.

Germline values: CDR1 MDHEN, CDR2 SYDVKM. Trimming pared 4 bases from V and 8 bases from J, leaving 11 bases between. The CDR3 is made up of 12 amino acids. The method was immunoSEQ multiplex PCR; TCRdb's version includes in-frame clones alone and lacks a portion of them. The sample lists tens of thousands of clones, about 87% occurring once. This chain uses TRBV28 with TRBJ1-2; TRBD1 might be the D (6 bases). Material: CD4+ or CD8+ T cells sorted from blood, obtained in a trial of the OX40 agonist ivuxolimab. The source of this sequence is an adult with an advanced solid tumor such as melanoma, head and neck, liver or kidney cancer. CDR3 amino acids: CASSSTGRGYTF. The CDR3 coding sequence is TGTGCCAGCAGTTCGACAGGAAGAGGCTACACCTTC.